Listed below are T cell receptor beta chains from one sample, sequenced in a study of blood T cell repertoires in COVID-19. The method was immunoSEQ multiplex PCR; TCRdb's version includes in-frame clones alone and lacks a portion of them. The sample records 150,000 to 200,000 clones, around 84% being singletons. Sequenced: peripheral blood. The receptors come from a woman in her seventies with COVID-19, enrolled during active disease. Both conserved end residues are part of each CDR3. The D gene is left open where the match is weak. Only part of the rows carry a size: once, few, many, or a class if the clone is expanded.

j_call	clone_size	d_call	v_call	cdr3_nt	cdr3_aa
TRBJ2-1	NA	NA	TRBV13	TGTGCCAGCAGCTTACAGGGGCCAAGCTCCTACAATGAGCAGTTCTTC	CASSLQGPSSYNEQFF
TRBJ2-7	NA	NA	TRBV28	TGTGCCAGCAGTCGGACAGGAGGGAGTAGCGAGCAGTACTTC	CASSRTGGSSEQYF
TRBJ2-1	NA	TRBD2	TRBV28	TGTGCCAGCAGACCGAGCGGGAGCCATGAGCAGTTCTTC	CASRPSGSHEQFF
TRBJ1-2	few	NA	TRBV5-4	TGTGCCAGCAGCTTGGGGGGAAGGACAGCTAACTATGGCTACACCTTC	CASSLGGRTANYGYTF
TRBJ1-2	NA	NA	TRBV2	TGTGCCAGCAGCTACACAGGGTCCTATGGCTACACCTTC	CASSYTGSYGYTF
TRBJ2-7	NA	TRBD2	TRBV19	TGTGCCAGTAGTATGCGGGAGCGTTACGAGCAGTACTTC	CASSMRERYEQYF
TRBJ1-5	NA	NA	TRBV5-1	TGCGCCAGCAGCTTGGACCAGGGGAGTCGCCAGCCCCAGCATTTT	CASSLDQGSRQPQHF
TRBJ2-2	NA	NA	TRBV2	TGTGCCAGCAGCTGGCAGGGAAACACCGGGGAGCTGTTTTTT	CASSWQGNTGELFF
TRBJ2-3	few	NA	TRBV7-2	TGTGCCAGCAGCTTCAGGGGCCAACCCACAGATACGCAGTATTTT	CASSFRGQPTDTQYF
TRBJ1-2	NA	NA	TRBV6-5	TGTGCCAGCAGCCTTAATGCGAACTATGGCTACACCTTC	CASSLNANYGYTF
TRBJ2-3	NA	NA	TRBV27	TGTGCCAGCAGTTTATGGCTTGATAGCACAGATACGCAGTATTTT	CASSLWLDSTDTQYF
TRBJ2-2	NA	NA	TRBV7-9	TGTGCCAGCAGCCTTCAGGACACCGGGGAGCTGTTTTTT	CASSLQDTGELFF
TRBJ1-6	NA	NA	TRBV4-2	TGTGCCAGCAGCCAAGAACAGTCGGAATCACCCCTCCACTTT	CASSQEQSESPLHF
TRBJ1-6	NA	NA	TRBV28	TGTGCCAGCAGTTCACAATCTTGGGCATCACCCCTCCACTTT	CASSSQSWASPLHF
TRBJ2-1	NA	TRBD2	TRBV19	TGTGCCAGTAGTATAGCGGGACTAGCGGGTTACAATGAGCAGTTCTTC	CASSIAGLAGYNEQFF
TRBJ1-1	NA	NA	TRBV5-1	TGCGCCAGCAGCTTGGATGAGGGGAGGACTGAAGCTTTCTTT	CASSLDEGRTEAFF
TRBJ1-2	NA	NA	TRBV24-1	TGTGCCACCAGCGCGAGGAATGGCTACACCTTC	CATSARNGYTF
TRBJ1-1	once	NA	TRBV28	TGTGCCAGCGGGCAGAGGGGAGGTCTTGGTGAAGCTTTCTTT	CASGQRGGLGEAFF
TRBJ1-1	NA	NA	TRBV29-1	TGCAGCGTTGAGAGACAGTCCATGAACACTGAAGCTTTCTTT	CSVERQSMNTEAFF
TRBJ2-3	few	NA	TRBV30	TGTGCCTGGGGCCTTTCAGATACGCAGTATTTT	CAWGLSDTQYF
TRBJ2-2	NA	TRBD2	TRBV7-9	TGTGCCAGCAGCTTGGGCGGGAGGCGGACCGGGGAGCTGTTTTTT	CASSLGGRRTGELFF
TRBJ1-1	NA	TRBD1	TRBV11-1	TGTGCCAGCAGCTCCCGACAGGGAATGAACACTGAAGCTTTCTTT	CASSSRQGMNTEAFF
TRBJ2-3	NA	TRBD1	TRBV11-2	TGTGCCAGCAGCCGATCCAGGGGGAGCGTCGATACGCAGTATTTT	CASSRSRGSVDTQYF
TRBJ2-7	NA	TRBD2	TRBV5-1	TGCGCCAGCAGCCAAGGACTAGCGGGAGTAACATACGAGCAGTACTTC	CASSQGLAGVTYEQYF
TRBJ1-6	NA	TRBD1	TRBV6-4	TGTGCCAGCAGCGAGACAGGGGGCGCTTCACCCCTCCACTTT	CASSETGGASPLHF
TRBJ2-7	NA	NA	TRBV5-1	TGCGCCAGCAGCTGGGGGGTAGCATCCTACGAGCAGTACTTC	CASSWGVASYEQYF
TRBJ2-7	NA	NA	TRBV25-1	TGTGCCAGCGCTGGGGGCTTTGCCGTGAGTGAGCAGTACTTC	CASAGGFAVSEQYF
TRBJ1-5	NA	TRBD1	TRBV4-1	TGCGCCAGCAGCCGAACAGGGGGTAGCAATCAGCCCCAGCATTTT	CASSRTGGSNQPQHF
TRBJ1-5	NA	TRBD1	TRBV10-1	TGCGCCAGCAGTGAGGTTCTTAACGGGACAGGGAAATGGATCAATCAGCCCCAGCATTTT	CASSEVLNGTGKWINQPQHF
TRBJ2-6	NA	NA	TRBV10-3	TGTGCCATCAGTCCAGGGGATTCTGGGGCCAACGTCCTGACTTTC	CAISPGDSGANVLTF
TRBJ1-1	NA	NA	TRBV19	TGTGCCAGTAGCCACGGGATCATGAACACTGAAGCTTTCTTT	CASSHGIMNTEAFF
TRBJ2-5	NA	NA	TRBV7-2	TGTGCCAGCAGCTTAGCCCGTAGCCGGGGCCAAGAGACCCAGTACTTC	CASSLARSRGQETQYF
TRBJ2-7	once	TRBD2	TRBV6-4	TGTGCCAGCTCTGACACGACTAGCGGGAGCTACGAGCAGTACTTC	CASSDTTSGSYEQYF
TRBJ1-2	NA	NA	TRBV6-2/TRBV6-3	TGTGCCAGCAGTGGAGCCAGGGATGGCTACACCTTC	CASSGARDGYTF
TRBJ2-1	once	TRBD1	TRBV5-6	TGTGCCAGCAGCTCGGAACAGGGGAAAGTCTACAATGAGCAGTTCTTC	CASSSEQGKVYNEQFF
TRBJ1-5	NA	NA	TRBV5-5	TGTGCCAGCAGCTTGGTTCCGGGGGGCAACGGCAATCAGCCCCAGCATTTT	CASSLVPGGNGNQPQHF
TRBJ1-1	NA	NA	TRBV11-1	TGTGCCAGCAGCTTCTATATAAAGAACACTGAAGCTTTCTTT	CASSFYIKNTEAFF
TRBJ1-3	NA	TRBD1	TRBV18	TGTGCCAGCTCACTCGAAACTGGGACAGGCAACACCATATATTTT	CASSLETGTGNTIYF
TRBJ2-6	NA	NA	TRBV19	TGTGCCAGTAGTCGGGGTTCTGGGGCCAACGTCCTGACTTTC	CASSRGSGANVLTF
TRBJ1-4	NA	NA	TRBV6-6	TGTGCCAGCAGTATACAGGTTCCCAATGAAAAACTGTTTTTT	CASSIQVPNEKLFF
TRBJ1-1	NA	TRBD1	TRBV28	TGTGCCAGCAGAACAGGGGAAAGGCGCACTGAAGCTTTCTTT	CASRTGERRTEAFF
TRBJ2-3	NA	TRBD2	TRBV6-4	TGTGCCAGCAGTGACCAGCGGGGCAGCACAGATACGCAGTATTTT	CASSDQRGSTDTQYF
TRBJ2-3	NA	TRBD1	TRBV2	TGTGCCACCCGACAGGGCCCCACAGATACGCAGTATTTT	CATRQGPTDTQYF
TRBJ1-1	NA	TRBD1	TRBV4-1	TGCGCCAGCAGCCGAGGACAGGGGGCGATGTTTGGAGGCACTGAAGCTTTCTTT	CASSRGQGAMFGGTEAFF
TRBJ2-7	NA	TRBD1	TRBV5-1	TGCGCCAGCAGCTATGGACAGGGTCTCGAGCAGTACTTC	CASSYGQGLEQYF
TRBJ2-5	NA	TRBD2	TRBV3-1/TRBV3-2	TGTGCCAGCAGCCAGGCCCGGGAGGAAGAGACCCAGTACTTC	CASSQAREEETQYF
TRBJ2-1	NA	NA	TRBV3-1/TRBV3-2	TGTGCCAGCAGCTTTCAGCGTTATGCGGACAATGAGCAGTTCTTC	CASSFQRYADNEQFF
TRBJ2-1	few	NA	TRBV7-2	TGTGCCAGCACCCGGACTTCCGTCCTCGATGAGCAGTTCTTC	CASTRTSVLDEQFF
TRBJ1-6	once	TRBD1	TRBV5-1	TGCGCCAGCAGCCGGAACGCAGGGGGCGGTTCACCCCTCCACTTT	CASSRNAGGGSPLHF
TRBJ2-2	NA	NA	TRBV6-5	TGTGCCAGCAGCAAGACAACGAACACCGGGGAGCTGTTTTTT	CASSKTTNTGELFF
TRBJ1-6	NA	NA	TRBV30	TGTGCCTGGAGCCCGACGGGCTATAATTCACCCCTCCACTTT	CAWSPTGYNSPLHF
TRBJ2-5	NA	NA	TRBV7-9	TGTGCCAGCAGCTTAGTCCCGGAGACCCAGTACTTC	CASSLVPETQYF
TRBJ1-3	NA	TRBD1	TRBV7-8	TGTGCCAGCAGCTTATGGTGGACAGGGAGCTCTGGAAACACCATATATTTT	CASSLWWTGSSGNTIYF
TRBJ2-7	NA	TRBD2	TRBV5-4	TGTGCCAGCAGCTTGGCTCTAGCGGGACCCTCCTACGAGCAGTACTTC	CASSLALAGPSYEQYF
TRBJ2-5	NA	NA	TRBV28	TGTGCCAGTGGCGGGGAGACCCAGTACTTC	CASGGETQYF